The 2 T cell receptor beta chains given below trace back to one sample, sequenced in a study of cytomegalovirus exposure and HLA in healthy donors. The method was immunoSEQ multiplex PCR; TCRdb's version includes in-frame clones alone and lacks a portion of them. The repertoire holds 70,000 to 75,000 clones, about 95% seen once, with 1% in the top ten. Material: PBMCs. These receptors came from a woman aged 18-29 years in good health and CMV-seronegative.

This clone appeared a few times. The rearrangement links TRBV7-9 to TRBJ2-7; D may be TRBD2 (5 bases). Germline CDR1 and CDR2: SEHNR and FQNEAQ (reference sequence). V lost 0 bases to trimming and J lost 2 bases, with 8 bases between them. This CDR3 comprises 14 residues. CDR3 in amino acids: CASSLAAGTYEQYF. DNA of the CDR3: TGTGCCAGCAGCTTAGCGGCCGGGACCTACGAGCAGTACTTC. Supplemented by reference TRBV7-9 and TRBJ2-7, the full variable domain reads DTGVSQNPRHKITKRGQNVTFRCDPISEHNRLYWYRQTLGQGPEFLTYFQNEAQLEKSRLLSDRFSAERPKGSFSTLEIQRTEQGDSAMYLCASSLAAGTYEQYFGPGTRLTVT.

V and J are TRBV6-1 and TRBJ1-5; 10 nucleotides agree with TRBD1. Germline CDR1 reads MNHNS; CDR2 reads SASEGT. The CDR3 is 14 residues long. Germline trimming cut 7 bases from V and 6 bases from J; bases unmatched to any gene: 6. The CDR3 loop is CASNQGQGFQPQHF. The CDR3 nucleotides are TGTGCCAGCAACCAGGGACAGGGGTTTCAGCCCCAGCATTTT.